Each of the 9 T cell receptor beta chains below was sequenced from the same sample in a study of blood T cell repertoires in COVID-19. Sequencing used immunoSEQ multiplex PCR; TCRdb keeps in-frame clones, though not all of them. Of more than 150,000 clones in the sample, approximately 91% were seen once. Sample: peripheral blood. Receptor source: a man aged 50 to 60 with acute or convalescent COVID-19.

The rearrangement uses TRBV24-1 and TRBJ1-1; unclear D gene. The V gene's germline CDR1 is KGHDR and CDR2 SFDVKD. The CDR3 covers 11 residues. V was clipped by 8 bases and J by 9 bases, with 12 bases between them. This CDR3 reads CATMGSGKAFF. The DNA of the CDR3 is TGTGCCACCATGGGGTCCGGGAAAGCTTTCTTT.

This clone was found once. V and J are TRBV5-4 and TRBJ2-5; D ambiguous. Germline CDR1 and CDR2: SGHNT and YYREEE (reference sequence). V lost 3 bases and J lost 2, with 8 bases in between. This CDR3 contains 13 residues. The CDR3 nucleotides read TGTGCCAGCAGCTGGCGGTCTCAAGAGACCCAGTACTTC. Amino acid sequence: CASSWRSQETQYF. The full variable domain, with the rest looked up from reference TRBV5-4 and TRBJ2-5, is ETGVTQSPTHLIKTRGQQVTLRCSSQSGHNTVSWYQQALGQGPQFIFQYYREEENGRGNFPPRFSGLQFPNYSSELNVNALELDDSALYLCASSWRSQETQYFGPGTRLLVL.

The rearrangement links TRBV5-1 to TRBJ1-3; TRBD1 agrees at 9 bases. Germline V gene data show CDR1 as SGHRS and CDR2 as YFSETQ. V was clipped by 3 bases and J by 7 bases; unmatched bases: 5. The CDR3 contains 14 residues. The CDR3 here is CASSSTGGPNTIYF. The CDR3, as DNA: TGCGCCAGCAGCTCTACAGGGGGCCCCAACACCATATATTTT.

The CDR3 DNA sequence: TGTGCCACCAGACTAGCGGGAAGCCACGAGCAGTACTTC. It specifies CATRLAGSHEQYF. The J gene is TRBJ2-7, the V gene TRBV10-3; the match to TRBD2 covers 11 bases. Germline V lookup: CDR1 ENHRY, CDR2 SYGVKD. The CDR3 contains 13 residues. With V trimmed by 10 bases and J by 5 bases, 7 bases remained unmatched.

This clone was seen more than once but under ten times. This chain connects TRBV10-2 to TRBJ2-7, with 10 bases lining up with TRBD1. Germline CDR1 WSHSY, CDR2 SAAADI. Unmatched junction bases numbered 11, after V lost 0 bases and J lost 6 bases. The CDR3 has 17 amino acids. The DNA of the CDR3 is TGCGCCAGCAGTGAGTCGAGACAGGGGGCAGGCGGAGGCGAGCAGTACGTC. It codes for CASSESRQGAGGGEQYV.

The CDR3 here is CASSPSPAGAYNEQFF. CDR3 DNA sequence: TGCGCCAGCAGTCCTAGCCCCGCGGGGGCATACAATGAGCAGTTCTTC. The chain has TRBV5-1 and TRBJ2-1, with D perhaps TRBD2 (7 bases). This CDR3 has 16 amino acids. In germline, CDR1 is SGHRS, CDR2 YFSETQ. Trimming shortened V by 5 bases and J by 4 bases, and 19 bases separated the two germline ends.

In DNA, the CDR3 is TGTGCCAGCAGAGTCCCAGCTTCGGGGCAAGAGACCCAGTACTTC. It yields the protein CASRVPASGQETQYF. V usage is TRBV7-8 and J usage is TRBJ2-5; a possible D gene is TRBD2 (5 bases). The V gene lost 6 bases and the J gene lost 2 bases, with 16 bases spanning the gap. The length of the CDR3 is 15 residues. Germline CDR1 SGHVS, CDR2 FQNEAQ.

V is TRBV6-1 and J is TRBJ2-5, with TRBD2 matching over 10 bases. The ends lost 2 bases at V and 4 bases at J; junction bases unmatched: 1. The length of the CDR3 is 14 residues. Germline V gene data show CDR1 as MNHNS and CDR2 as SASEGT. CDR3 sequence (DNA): TGTGCCAGCAGTGAAAGGACTAGCGGAGAGACCCAGTACTTC. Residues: CASSERTSGETQYF.

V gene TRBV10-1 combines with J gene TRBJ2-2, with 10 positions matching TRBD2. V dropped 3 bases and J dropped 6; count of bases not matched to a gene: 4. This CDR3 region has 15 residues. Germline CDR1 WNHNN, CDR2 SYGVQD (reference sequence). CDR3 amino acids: CASSDGLAGAGELFF. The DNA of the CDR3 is TGCGCCAGCAGTGATGGTCTAGCGGGAGCCGGGGAGCTGTTTTTT.